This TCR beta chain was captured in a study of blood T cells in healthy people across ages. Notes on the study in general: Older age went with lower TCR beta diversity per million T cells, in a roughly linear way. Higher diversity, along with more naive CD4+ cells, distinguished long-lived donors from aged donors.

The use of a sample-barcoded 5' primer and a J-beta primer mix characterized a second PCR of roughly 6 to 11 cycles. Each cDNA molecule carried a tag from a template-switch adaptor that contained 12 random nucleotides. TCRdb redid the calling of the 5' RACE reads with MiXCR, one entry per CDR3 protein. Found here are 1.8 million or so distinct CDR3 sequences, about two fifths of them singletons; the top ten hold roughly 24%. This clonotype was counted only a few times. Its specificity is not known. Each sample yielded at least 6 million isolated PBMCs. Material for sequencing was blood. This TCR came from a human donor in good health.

For the CDR3, the DNA is TGTGCCACCAGTGACCTGAAACAGGGGGCTCGATATGGCTACACCTTC. Protein sequence: CATSDLKQGARYGYTF. The genes are TRBV24-1 and TRBJ1-2; TRBD1 aligns across 9 bases. The CDR3 runs 16 residues. Germline values: CDR1 KGHDR, CDR2 SFDVKD. The V and J ends lost 4 bases and 5 bases, in that order; junction bases with no gene match: 10.